This T cell receptor (beta chain) was retrieved from a study of post-analysis software for immune sequencing data. Turning to the study itself: Multiple sclerosis in the patients followed relapsing-remitting, secondary progressive and progressive-relapsing courses. Regarding the study as a whole: Significantly lower normalized Chao1 diversity was found in patients with multiple sclerosis relative to controls. There were roughly 5 TRBV segments more frequent in patients than controls, and TRBV5-6, TRBV5-1 and TRBV20-1 were among them.

This clonotype was seen ten or more times. The antigen remains undetermined. Built from TCR beta cDNA, the libraries had unique molecular identifiers in them. With about 1 to 11 million T cells as the source, roughly 0.5 million cDNA molecules resulted. TCRdb re-called the PCR reads through MiXCR, storing one row per CDR3 protein. This table holds around 200,000 distinct CDR3 sequences, approximately 29% found once. The CDR3 has 17 amino acids. Germline trimming cut 5 bases from V and 2 bases from J; bases unmatched to any gene: 10. Per the germline V gene, CDR1 is MDHEN and CDR2 is SYDVKM. The V and J genes are TRBV28 and TRBJ2-5, with 11 bases fitting TRBD1. Material for sequencing was blood. This clonotype was obtained from a girl under 18 with multiple sclerosis. CDR3 in amino acids: CASSILRTGGYQETQYF. The CDR3 bases are TGTGCCAGCAGTATCCTTAGGACAGGGGGCTATCAAGAGACCCAGTACTTC.